A selection of T cell receptor beta chains follows, all from one sample in a study of CD8+ T cells in alopecia areata. Data came from immunoSEQ multiplex PCR; TCRdb stores just in-frame clones and leaves some out. Among around 270,000 clones listed, roughly 60% were seen once. The sample was CD4+ T cells sorted from blood, taken at week 24, from a patient treated with tofacitinib. These receptors came from a human donor with alopecia areata. The CDR3 runs from the conserved cysteine through the conserved F or W. The D gene is left open where the match is weak. A row's size may be missing; if present it is once, few, many or a size class.

j_gene	abundance	d_gene	v_gene	CDR3nt	CDR3aa
TRBJ2-3	NA	NA	TRBV2	TGTGCCAGCAGTGCGGGGTCTCCTAGCACAGATACGCAGTATTTT	CASSAGSPSTDTQYF
TRBJ2-4	few	NA	TRBV4-1	TGCGCCAGCAGCCGGGGCCTCCAGGGAGCCAAAAACATTCAGTACTTC	CASSRGLQGAKNIQYF
TRBJ1-2	NA	TRBD1	TRBV30	TGTGCCTCATTGGTGGGGGGACAGGGCTATGGCTACACCTTC	CASLVGGQGYGYTF
TRBJ2-5	NA	TRBD2	TRBV4-2	TGTGCCAGCAGCCTGACTAGCGGGGAAGAGACCCAGTACTTC	CASSLTSGEETQYF
TRBJ2-3	NA	NA	TRBV6-5	TGTGCCAGCAGTCTACTAGATGCTCGAGATACGCAGTATTTT	CASSLLDARDTQYF
TRBJ2-5	NA	NA	TRBV7-2	TGTGCCAGCAGCTTAGGGGCGGGGTCAGGGACCCAGTACTTC	CASSLGAGSGTQYF
TRBJ1-5	few	NA	TRBV7-9	TGTGCCAGCAACCAGGCGGGAGGTCAGCCCCAGCATTTT	CASNQAGGQPQHF
TRBJ1-1	once	TRBD1	TRBV18	TGTGCCAGCTCACCCACGAGGGGGCTGGCTGAAGCTTTCTTT	CASSPTRGLAEAFF
TRBJ2-7	NA	NA	TRBV29-1	TGCAGCGTTGCCCCGTACCGGGACCTCGCCTACGAGCAGTACTTC	CSVAPYRDLAYEQYF
TRBJ2-7	few	TRBD1	TRBV5-1	TGCGCCAGCAGCCATGGACAGGGAGTTGTGTACGAGCAGTACTTC	CASSHGQGVVYEQYF
TRBJ1-1	NA	NA	TRBV30	TGTGCCTGGGGGGAGTTCACTGAAGCTTTCTTT	CAWGEFTEAFF
TRBJ2-7	NA	NA	TRBV4-1	TGCGCCAGCAGCCAAATCTCCTACGAGCAGTACTTC	CASSQISYEQYF
TRBJ2-7	few	NA	TRBV28	TGTGCCAGCAGATCCCCAAGGCGGGTCCTCTACGAGCAGTACTTC	CASRSPRRVLYEQYF
TRBJ1-2	NA	NA	TRBV4-1	TGCGCCAGCAGCCAAGGGTATTCTAACTATGGCTACACCTTC	CASSQGYSNYGYTF
TRBJ2-5	NA	TRBD1	TRBV30	TGTGCCTGGAGTGTGACAGGGGGAAGTTGGGAGACCCAGTACTTC	CAWSVTGGSWETQYF
TRBJ2-1	NA	TRBD1	TRBV4-1	TGCGCCAGCAGCCGAGGGACAGGGGGCTACAATGAGCAGTTCTTC	CASSRGTGGYNEQFF
TRBJ1-2	NA	NA	TRBV5-1	TGCGCCAGCCGCCCCACGCTTGCTAACTATGGCTACACCTTC	CASRPTLANYGYTF
TRBJ1-4	NA	NA	TRBV30	TGTGCCTGGAGCACAACGGGTGAAAAACTGTTTTTT	CAWSTTGEKLFF
TRBJ2-7	NA	TRBD2	TRBV7-2	TGTGCCAGCAACCCAAGGGGAGGGGCACTCTACGAGCAGTACTTC	CASNPRGGALYEQYF
TRBJ2-4	once	NA	TRBV30	TGTGCCTGCTCCAAAGGGGGTCAAAACATTCAGTACTTC	CACSKGGQNIQYF
TRBJ1-6	NA	TRBD1	TRBV7-8	TGTGCCAGCAGCTTTCCGAAACAGGGGTCCCCAAATTCACCCCTCCACTTT	CASSFPKQGSPNSPLHF
TRBJ1-1	once	NA	TRBV29-1	TGCAGCGTTGTCCCCCGCCCCCCAGACACTGAAGCTTTCTTT	CSVVPRPPDTEAFF
TRBJ1-6	NA	NA	TRBV14	TGTGCCAGCAGCCAAACCTTGGGTAATTCACCCCTCCACTTT	CASSQTLGNSPLHF
TRBJ2-7	NA	NA	TRBV29-1	TGCAGCGTTGCCCCAAAGGGCTACGAGCAGTACTTC	CSVAPKGYEQYF
TRBJ1-4	few	NA	TRBV28	TGTGCCAGCAGGCTACAGGGCGGGGATGAAAAACTGTTTTTT	CASRLQGGDEKLFF
TRBJ1-1	NA	NA	TRBV30	TGTGCCTGGAGGCCAAACTCCGAAGGGTACGAAGCTTTCTTT	CAWRPNSEGYEAFF
TRBJ1-1	NA	NA	TRBV29-1	TGCAGCGTTCGAGGACGGATGAACACTGAAGCTTTCTTT	CSVRGRMNTEAFF
TRBJ1-3	few	NA	TRBV11-2	TGTGCCAGCAGCCCTCCCGGTTCGGAAGCTGGAAACACCATATATTTT	CASSPPGSEAGNTIYF
TRBJ2-5	NA	NA	TRBV29-1	TGCAGCGGTGCGAGGGGAGAAGAGACCCAGTACTTC	CSGARGEETQYF
TRBJ2-7	few	NA	TRBV29-1	TGCAGCGTGAGACAGGTCCTCTCCTACGAGCAGTACTTC	CSVRQVLSYEQYF
TRBJ2-7	NA	TRBD1	TRBV2	TGTGCCAGCAAATCGGACCCGGGACAGGGGTACGAGCAGTACTTC	CASKSDPGQGYEQYF
TRBJ1-5	once	TRBD1	TRBV29-1	TGCAGCGTTCGTACTACAGGGGGAGGGAGCAATCAGCCCCAGCATTTT	CSVRTTGGGSNQPQHF
TRBJ1-1	once	NA	TRBV30	TGTGCCTGGAGTAAGGCGAAAAACACTGAAGCTTTCTTT	CAWSKAKNTEAFF
TRBJ1-2	NA	NA	TRBV6-5	TGTGCCAGCAGCCCCGACAGGCGTCGTTATGGCTACACCTTC	CASSPDRRRYGYTF
TRBJ1-1	NA	NA	TRBV11-3	TGTGCCAGCAGCCGAGGCATGAACACTGAAGCTTTCTTT	CASSRGMNTEAFF
TRBJ2-5	few	NA	TRBV4-1	TGCGCCAGCAGCCAAAGTTTCCAGGCCGCCGGGAATCAAGGGACCCAGTACTTC	CASSQSFQAAGNQGTQYF
TRBJ1-2	NA	NA	TRBV6-5	TGTGCCAGCAGTTCTAAAGACGCTAACTATGGCTACACCTTC	CASSSKDANYGYTF
TRBJ1-5	NA	NA	TRBV30	TGTGCCTGGAGGGCAAATAGCAATCAGCCCCAGCATTTT	CAWRANSNQPQHF
TRBJ2-7	NA	TRBD2	TRBV5-6	TGTGCCAGCAGCTGGCAGCGGGGGGCCCCCTACGAGCAGTACTTC	CASSWQRGAPYEQYF
TRBJ1-6	NA	TRBD1	TRBV5-4	TGTGCCAGCAGAACTGGACAGGGGGATAATTCACCCCTCCACTTT	CASRTGQGDNSPLHF
TRBJ2-7	few	NA	TRBV28	TGTGCCAGCAAGGTGGGACCGGACTACGAGCAGTACTTC	CASKVGPDYEQYF
TRBJ2-5	NA	NA	TRBV30	TGTGCCTGGAGTGTACCTAACCCCCAGTTGGGGAAGCACTTC	CAWSVPNPQLGKHF
TRBJ1-1	NA	NA	TRBV25-1	TGTGCCAGTCGAGAGACCCGTGAAGCTTTCTTT	CASRETREAFF
TRBJ2-5	NA	NA	TRBV9	TGTGCCAGCAGCGCGTGGGAATGGCAGGGGGGGCCCGTGACCCAGTACTTC	CASSAWEWQGGPVTQYF
TRBJ2-5	NA	TRBD1	TRBV25-1	TGTGCCAGCAGTGACCCCAGGGGGCAGGGGGAGACCCAGTACTTC	CASSDPRGQGETQYF
TRBJ2-3	NA	NA	TRBV11-3	TGTGCCAGCAGCAGGGGGGCGATGGCAGATACGCAGTATTTT	CASSRGAMADTQYF
TRBJ2-2	NA	TRBD1	TRBV6-5	TGTGCCAGCAGTTACTCCGGACAGGGTGGCACCGGGGAGCTGTTTTTT	CASSYSGQGGTGELFF
TRBJ1-2	few	NA	TRBV29-1	TGCAGCGTTGAACAGGGGAACTATGGCTACACCTTC	CSVEQGNYGYTF
TRBJ2-7	NA	NA	TRBV9	TGTGCCAGCAGCGTAGGGCCAGGGCTCTCCTACGAGCAGTACTTC	CASSVGPGLSYEQYF
TRBJ1-1	NA	TRBD1	TRBV7-9	TGTGCCAGCAGCTTAGACAGGGGGCGGAGCACTGAAGCTTTCTTT	CASSLDRGRSTEAFF
TRBJ2-3	few	NA	TRBV18	TGTGCCAGCTCACCAGGACGGCCAGATACGCAGTATTTT	CASSPGRPDTQYF
TRBJ1-5	NA	TRBD1	TRBV6-6	TGTGCCAGCACAGGACTCGACAGGGGGAACCAGCCCCAGCATTTT	CASTGLDRGNQPQHF